These 25 T cell receptor beta chains were all obtained from the same sample, sequenced in a study of CD8 T cells in Susac syndrome. Random hexamers were used to reverse transcribe an amount of roughly 0.5 to 1 ug RNA. TCRdb re-analysed the immunoSEQ multiplex PCR reads in MiXCR, keeping a single row per CDR3 protein. The profile shows under 350,000 distinct CDR3 sequences, about 91% of them singletons. The specimen was CD4+ T cells from PBMCs. Receptor source: a human donor with multiple sclerosis.

On this clonotype: One junction end disagrees with the germline gene, perhaps due to a read error. The rearrangement links TRBV30 to TRBJ2-7; D might be TRBD1 (6 bases). CDR1 is GTSNPN, CDR2 SVGIG, per germline (reference sequence). The CDR3 runs to 12 residues. The CDR3 region is CAWNQGSSEQYF. The CDR3 DNA reads TGTGCCTGGAACCAGGGGTCCTCCGAGCAGTACTTC.

This chain links TRBV7-8 with TRBJ1-5, with a possible D match to TRBD1 (5 bases). CDR1 is SGHVS and CDR2 is FQNEAQ in the germline V gene. V was clipped by 5 bases and J by 1 base, with 15 bases between them. This CDR3 region has 16 residues. DNA for the CDR3: TGTGCCAGCAGCCGACATGCCGGGACCAGCAATCAGCCCCAGCATTTT. This encodes CASSRHAGTSNQPQHF.

This chain uses TRBV29-1 with TRBJ1-1; D gene unclear. The V and J ends lost 8 bases and 1 base respectively, with 14 bases between them. CDR1 and CDR2 from the germline V gene are SQVTM and ANQGSEA. The CDR3 is 13 amino acids. Here the CDR3 reads CSSGGPANTEAFF. CDR3 DNA: TGCAGCTCTGGTGGACCCGCGAACACTGAAGCTTTCTTT. Drawing the rest from reference TRBV29-1 and TRBJ1-1, the complete variable domain is SAVISQKPSRDICQRGTSLTIQCQVDSQVTMMFWYRQQPGQSLTLIATANQGSEATYESGFVIDKFPISRPNLTFSTLTVSNMSPEDSSIYLCSSGGPANTEAFFGQGTRLTVV.

V is TRBV20-1 and J is TRBJ1-1; TRBD1 matches 7 bases. CDR1 and CDR2 from the germline V gene are DFQATT and SNEGSKA (reference sequence). V was pared by 5 bases and J by 7 bases, with 7 bases of the junction left unmatched. This CDR3 contains 12 residues. The CDR3 DNA reads TGCAGTGCTGTCGGACAGGCCTATGAAGCTTTCTTT. It codes for CSAVGQAYEAFF.

V is TRBV7-2 and J is TRBJ2-7, with D maybe TRBD1 (6 bases). The CDR3 runs 16 residues. CDR1 is SGHTA, CDR2 FQGNSA, per germline. The ends were cut back, 2 bases at V and 0 bases at J, with 14 bases in the middle. CDR3: CASSLSGTRISYEQYF. CDR3 DNA: TGTGCCAGCAGCTTAAGTGGGACAAGGATCTCCTACGAGCAGTACTTC. Supplemented by reference TRBV7-2 and TRBJ2-7, the full variable domain reads GAGVSQSPSNKVTEKGKDVELRCDPISGHTALYWYRQSLGQGLEFLIYFQGNSAPDKSGLPSDRFSAERTGGSVSTLTIQRTQQEDSAVYLCASSLSGTRISYEQYFGPGTRLTVT.

This chain uses TRBV5-1 with TRBJ2-3; 7 nucleotides match TRBD2. The CDR3 covers 18 residues. After removal of 2 bases from V and 5 bases from J, the junction contained 17 bases not matched to a gene. Germline values: CDR1 SGHRS, CDR2 YFSETQ. Written as DNA, the CDR3 is TGCGCCAGCAGCTTTGTTCGGGAGGCCCAACTGAGAGGAGATACGCAGTATTTT. This sequence encodes CASSFVREAQLRGDTQYF.

The chain has TRBV19 and TRBJ2-1; D possibly corresponds to TRBD2 (6 bases). CDR3 length: 16 amino acids. The germline V gene has CDR1 LNHDA and CDR2 SQIVND (reference sequence). Trimming pared 3 bases from V and 4 bases from J, leaving 16 bases between. The CDR3 sequence: CASSIIGASAYNEQFF. The CDR3 nucleotides are TGTGCCAGTAGTATTATCGGGGCTAGCGCTTACAATGAGCAGTTCTTC.

The chain combines TRBV28 with TRBJ2-3; 13 bases match TRBD2. Germline assignment: CDR1 MDHEN and CDR2 SYDVKM. V shed 5 bases, J shed 4 bases, and the junction held 12 bases outside the gene matches. This CDR3 has 18 residues. The CDR3 DNA reads as TGTGCCAGCAGTCCCTGGACTAGCGGGAGAGGCCGCGCAGATACGCAGTATTTT. It is translated as CASSPWTSGRGRADTQYF.

The chain is built from TRBV27 and TRBJ1-5, with 11 bases identical to TRBD1. V was pared by 6 bases and J by 8 bases, with 6 bases of the junction left unmatched. The CDR3 is made up of 14 amino acids. Germline V CDR1 and CDR2: MNHEY, SMNVEV (reference sequence). The CDR3 region has the DNA TGTGCCAGCAGCCGTCCGGGACAGGGGGAGCCCCAGCATTTT. It yields the protein CASSRPGQGEPQHF.

The chain links TRBV6-1 to TRBJ1-3; D call uncertain. V was trimmed by 4 bases and J by 4 bases, leaving 8 bases between them. CDR3 length: 13 residues. Per the germline V gene, CDR1 is MNHNS and CDR2 is SASEGT. The CDR3 sequence: CASSVEEGNTIYF. As DNA, the CDR3 is TGTGCCAGCAGTGTAGAAGAAGGAAACACCATATATTTT.

A single count supports this clonotype. The gene calls are TRBV12-3 or TRBV12-4 and TRBJ1-5; 9 bases match TRBD1. J lost 6 bases, V lost 8 bases, and 8 bases had no gene match. The CDR3 loop spans 14 amino acids. The CDR3 sequence is CASATTGGGQPQHF. The DNA of the CDR3 is TGTGCCAGCGCGACCACAGGGGGCGGTCAGCCCCAGCATTTT.

The V and J genes are TRBV2 and TRBJ2-1; 8 bases match TRBD2. CDR1 and CDR2 from the germline V gene are SNHLY and FYNNEI. CDR3 length: 16 amino acids. The J segment lost 7 bases and the V segment lost 5 bases, leaving 13 bases of the junction unmatched. In nucleotides, the CDR3 is TGTGCCAGCAGTCAACCTCGGGGGGGCGGACCGAATGAGCAGTTCTTC. This codes for CASSQPRGGGPNEQFF.

V and J are TRBV18 and TRBJ2-2, with TRBD2 matching 11 bases. This CDR3 has 19 residues. In germline, CDR1 is KGHSH, CDR2 LQKENI. J gave up 4 bases and V 0 bases, and 10 bases lay outside the gene matches. CDR3 DNA: TGTGCCAGCTCACCACCTCCGTCGAGACTAGCGGGGTTCACCGGGGAGCTGTTTTTT. Translation: CASSPPPSRLAGFTGELFF.

This clonotype has just one count. The V and J genes are TRBV12-3 or TRBV12-4 and TRBJ1-2; D ambiguous. V lost 6 bases, J lost 7 bases, and 12 bases lay in between. CDR3 length equals 12 residues. For the CDR3, the DNA is TGTGCCAGCAGCTATATCCGGGGTGGCTACACCTTC. It translates to CASSYIRGGYTF.

The V and J genes are TRBV11-1 and TRBJ1-1; TRBD1 is a possible D gene (5 bases). The CDR3 loop spans 12 amino acids. V lost 6 bases and J lost 8, with 13 bases in between. CDR1 is SGHAT and CDR2 is FQDESV in the germline V gene (reference sequence). This CDR3 is CASRHGTVEAFF. In nucleotides, the CDR3 is TGTGCCAGCAGACATGGGACCGTCGAAGCTTTCTTT.

The chain links TRBV12-3 or TRBV12-4 to TRBJ2-2; D unresolved. The CDR3 loop spans 13 amino acids. Trimming took 7 bases from V and 2 from J, leaving 8 bases between them. CDR3 amino acids: CASILVNTGELFF. CDR3 nucleotides: TGTGCCAGCATCCTAGTCAACACCGGGGAGCTGTTTTTT.

The chain is built from TRBV7-9 and TRBJ2-7; 7 bases are shared with TRBD2. The trim removed 5 bases at V and 7 bases at J, leaving 11 bases unmatched. The germline gives CDR1 SEHNR, CDR2 FQNEAQ (reference sequence). There are 14 residues in the CDR3. The CDR3 region is CASSALSGVGEQYF. The DNA of the CDR3 is TGTGCCAGCAGCGCCCTAAGCGGGGTGGGGGAGCAGTACTTC.

The chain links TRBV4-1 to TRBJ2-4; D not resolved. Trimming took off 2 bases at V and 0 bases at J, with 11 bases between the two ends. From germline, CDR1 is MGHRA and CDR2 YSYEKL. The CDR3 is 16 amino acids. This CDR3 is CASSQWWGLAKNIQYF. The CDR3 bases are TGCGCCAGCAGCCAATGGTGGGGATTAGCCAAAAACATTCAGTACTTC.

In this sample, this clonotype turned up a few times. The chain employs TRBV7-9 and TRBJ2-7; D is possibly TRBD2 (6 bases). Germline loops: CDR1 SEHNR, CDR2 FQNEAQ (reference sequence). Trimming cost V 5 bases and J 1 base, with 12 bases left between them. The CDR3 runs to 14 residues. This CDR3 reads CASSQAGGSYEQYF. CDR3 in DNA: TGTGCCAGCAGCCAGGCCGGGGGTTCCTACGAGCAGTACTTC. Full variable domain (outside the CDR3, taken from reference TRBV7-9 and TRBJ2-7): DTGVSQNPRHKITKRGQNVTFRCDPISEHNRLYWYRQTLGQGPEFLTYFQNEAQLEKSRLLSDRFSAERPKGSFSTLEIQRTEQGDSAMYLCASSQAGGSYEQYFGPGTRLTVT.

This chain uses TRBV28 with TRBJ1-1; D is perhaps TRBD1 (5 bases). The V end was cut by 6 bases, the J end by 3 bases, with 14 bases between. The CDR3 spans 14 residues. Germline assignment: CDR1 MDHEN and CDR2 SYDVKM. The CDR3 loop reads CASSPGTGHTEAFF. The CDR3 DNA sequence: TGTGCCAGCAGCCCCGGGACGGGTCACACTGAAGCTTTCTTT.

V usage is TRBV19 and J usage is TRBJ2-6; 7 nucleotides align to TRBD2. With V trimmed by 3 bases and J by 0 bases, 5 bases remained unmatched. CDR3 size: 17 residues. Germline loops: CDR1 LNHDA, CDR2 SQIVND (reference sequence). DNA of the CDR3: TGTGCCAGTAGTATGCCGACGGGGGGCTCTGGGGCCAACGTCCTGACTTTC. It yields the protein CASSMPTGGSGANVLTF.

This chain links TRBV5-1 with TRBJ2-2; no clear D. The V gene lost 2 bases and the J gene lost 5 bases, with 7 bases spanning the gap. The CDR3 is 13 residues long. CDR1 SGHRS and CDR2 YFSETQ come from the germline V gene. This CDR3 is CASSLGKTGELFF. The CDR3 region has the DNA TGCGCCAGCAGCTTAGGCAAGACCGGGGAGCTGTTTTTT.

This clonotype showed up just once. V usage is TRBV3-1 and J usage is TRBJ2-5, with TRBD2 identical over 12 bases. V lost 3 bases to trimming and J lost 5 bases; unmatched junction nucleotides: 1. In germline, CDR1 is LGHDT, CDR2 YNNKEL (reference sequence). CDR3 length: 14 amino acids. CDR3 in DNA: TGTGCCAGCAGCCATACTAGCGGGGGGGAGACCCAGTACTTC. The encoded protein is CASSHTSGGETQYF.

The V and J genes are TRBV20-1 and TRBJ2-7; 8 bases map to TRBD2. Germline V gene data show CDR1 as DFQATT and CDR2 as SNEGSKA (reference sequence). The CDR3 loop spans 15 amino acids. After removal of 0 bases from V and 4 bases from J, the junction contained 8 bases not matched to a gene. The CDR3 reads CSARDQGGRTYEQYF. The CDR3 nucleotides read TGCAGTGCTAGAGATCAGGGCGGGAGGACTTACGAGCAGTACTTC.

For the CDR3, the DNA is TGCAGCGTTCGCGGGACAGTAGACGTTGAGACCCAGTACTTC. It yields the protein CSVRGTVDVETQYF. The rearrangement uses TRBV29-1 and TRBJ2-5; D perhaps matches TRBD1 (7 bases). Germline loops: CDR1 SQVTM, CDR2 ANQGSEA. Trimming removed 5 bases at V and 5 bases at J, with 18 bases between. The CDR3 contains 14 residues.